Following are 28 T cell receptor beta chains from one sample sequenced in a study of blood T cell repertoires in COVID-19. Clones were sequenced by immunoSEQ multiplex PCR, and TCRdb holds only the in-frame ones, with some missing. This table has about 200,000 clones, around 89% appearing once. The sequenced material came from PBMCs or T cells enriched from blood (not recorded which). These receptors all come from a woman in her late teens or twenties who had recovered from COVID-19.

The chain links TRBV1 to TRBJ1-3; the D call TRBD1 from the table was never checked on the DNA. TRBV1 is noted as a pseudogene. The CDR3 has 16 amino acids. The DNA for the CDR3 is TGCACCAGCAGCCAAGATCCAGGGGGCTCTGGAAACACCATATATTTT. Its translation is CTSSQDPGGSGNTIYF.

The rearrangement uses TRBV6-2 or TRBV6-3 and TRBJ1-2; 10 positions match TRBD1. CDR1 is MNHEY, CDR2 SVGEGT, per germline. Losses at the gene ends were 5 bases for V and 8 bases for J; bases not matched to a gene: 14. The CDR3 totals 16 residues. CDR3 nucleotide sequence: TGTGCCAGCAGTCATCGGCCGGGACAGGGGTGGAGGGGCTACACCTTC. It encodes CASSHRPGQGWRGYTF.

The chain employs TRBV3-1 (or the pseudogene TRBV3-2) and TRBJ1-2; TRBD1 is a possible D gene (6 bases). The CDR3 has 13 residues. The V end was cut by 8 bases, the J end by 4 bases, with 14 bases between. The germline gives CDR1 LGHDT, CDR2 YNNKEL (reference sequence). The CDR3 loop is CASQGDRSYGYTF. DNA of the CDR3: TGTGCCAGCCAAGGAGACAGGTCCTATGGCTACACCTTC.

The CDR3 loop reads CASSSYPSGGLETQYF. The CDR3 DNA follows: TGTGCCAGCAGCTCCTACCCTAGCGGGGGCTTAGAGACCCAGTACTTC. The V and J genes are TRBV7-2 and TRBJ2-5; TRBD2 matches 10 bases. V lost 4 bases and J lost 4; bases outside the gene matches: 9. The germline gives CDR1 SGHTA, CDR2 FQGNSA. The CDR3 loop spans 16 amino acids. Full variable domain (rest looked up from reference TRBV7-2 and TRBJ2-5): GAGVSQSPSNKVTEKGKDVELRCDPISGHTALYWYRQSLGQGLEFLIYFQGNSAPDKSGLPSDRFSAERTGGSVSTLTIQRTQQEDSAVYLCASSSYPSGGLETQYFGPGTRLLVL.

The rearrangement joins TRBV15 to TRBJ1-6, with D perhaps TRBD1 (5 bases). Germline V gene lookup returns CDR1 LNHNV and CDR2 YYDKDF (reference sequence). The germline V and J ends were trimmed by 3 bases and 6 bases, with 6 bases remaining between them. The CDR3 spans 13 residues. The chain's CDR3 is CATSSRANSPLHF. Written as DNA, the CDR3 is TGTGCCACCAGCAGCAGGGCTAATTCACCCCTCCACTTT.

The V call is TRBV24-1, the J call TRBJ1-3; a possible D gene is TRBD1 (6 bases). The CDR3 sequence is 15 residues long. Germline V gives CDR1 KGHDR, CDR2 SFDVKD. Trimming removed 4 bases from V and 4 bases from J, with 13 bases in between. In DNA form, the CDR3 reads TGTGCCACCAGTGACTCCAGGGGATCCGGAAACACCATATATTTT. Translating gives CATSDSRGSGNTIYF.

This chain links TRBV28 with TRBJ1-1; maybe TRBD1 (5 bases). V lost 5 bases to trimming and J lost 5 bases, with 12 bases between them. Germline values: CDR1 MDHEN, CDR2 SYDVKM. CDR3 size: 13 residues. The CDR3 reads CASSARGGTEAFF. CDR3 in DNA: TGTGCCAGCAGTGCCCGGGGGGGAACTGAAGCTTTCTTT.

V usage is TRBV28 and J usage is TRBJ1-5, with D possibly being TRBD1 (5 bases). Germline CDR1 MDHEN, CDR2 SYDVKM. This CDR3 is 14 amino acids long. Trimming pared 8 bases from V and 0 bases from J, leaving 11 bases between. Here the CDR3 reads CASQTVYSNQPQHF. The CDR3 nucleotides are TGTGCCAGCCAGACAGTTTATAGCAATCAGCCCCAGCATTTT. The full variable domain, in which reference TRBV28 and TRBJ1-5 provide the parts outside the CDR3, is DVKVTQSSRYLVKRTGEKVFLECVQDMDHENMFWYRQDPGLGLRLIYFSYDVKMKEKGDIPEGYSVSREKKERFSLILESASTNQTSMYLCASQTVYSNQPQHFGDGTRLSIL.

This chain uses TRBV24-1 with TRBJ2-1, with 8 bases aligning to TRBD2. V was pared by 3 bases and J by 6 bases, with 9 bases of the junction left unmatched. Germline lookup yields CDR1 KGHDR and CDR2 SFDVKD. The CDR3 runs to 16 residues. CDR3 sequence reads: CATSDRGSRGGNEQFF. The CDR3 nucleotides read TGTGCCACCAGTGATCGGGGTAGTCGGGGGGGCAATGAGCAGTTCTTC.

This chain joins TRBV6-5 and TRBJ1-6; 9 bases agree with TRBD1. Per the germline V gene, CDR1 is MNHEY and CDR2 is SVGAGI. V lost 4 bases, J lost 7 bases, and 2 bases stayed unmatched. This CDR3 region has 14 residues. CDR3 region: CASSWTGENSPLHF. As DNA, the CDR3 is TGTGCCAGCAGTTGGACAGGGGAAAATTCACCCCTCCACTTT.

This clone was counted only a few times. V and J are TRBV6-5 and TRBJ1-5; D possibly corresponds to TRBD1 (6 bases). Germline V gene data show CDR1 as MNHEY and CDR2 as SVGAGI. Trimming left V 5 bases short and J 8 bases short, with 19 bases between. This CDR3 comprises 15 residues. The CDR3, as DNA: TGTGCCAGCAGTCCGAACCACAGGGCCGGGGAGCCCCAGCATTTT. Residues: CASSPNHRAGEPQHF.

CDR3 coding DNA: TGTGCCAGCAGCTTGGCAGGGGAAGGTTCACCCCTCCACTTT. It codes for CASSLAGEGSPLHF. This chain links TRBV5-5 with TRBJ1-6, with D tentatively TRBD1 (6 bases). The CDR3 runs 14 residues. Germline V gene data show CDR1 as SGHKS and CDR2 as YYEKEE (reference sequence). The V end was cut by 0 bases, the J end by 9 bases, with 10 bases between.

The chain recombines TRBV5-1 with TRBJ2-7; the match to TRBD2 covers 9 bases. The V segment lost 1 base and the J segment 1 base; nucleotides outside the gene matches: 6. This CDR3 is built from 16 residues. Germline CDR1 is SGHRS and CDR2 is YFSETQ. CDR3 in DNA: TGCGCCAGCAGCTTGACCGTGACTAGCGGATCCTACGAGCAGTACTTC. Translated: CASSLTVTSGSYEQYF.

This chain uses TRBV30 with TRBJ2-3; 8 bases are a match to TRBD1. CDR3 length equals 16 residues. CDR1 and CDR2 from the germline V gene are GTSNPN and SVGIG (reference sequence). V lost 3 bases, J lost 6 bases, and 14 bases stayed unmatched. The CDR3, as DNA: TGTGCCTGGAGCTCCCCCGTCAGGGGGCGCCCGGATACGCAGTATTTT. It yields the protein CAWSSPVRGRPDTQYF.

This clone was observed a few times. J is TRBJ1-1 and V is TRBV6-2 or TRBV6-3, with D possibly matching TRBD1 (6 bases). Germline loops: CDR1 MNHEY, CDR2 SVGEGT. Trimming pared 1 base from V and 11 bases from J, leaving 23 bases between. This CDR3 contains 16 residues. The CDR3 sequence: CASSYFGGAESDKAFF. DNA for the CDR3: TGTGCCAGCAGTTACTTCGGGGGGGCTGAAAGTGACAAGGCTTTCTTT.

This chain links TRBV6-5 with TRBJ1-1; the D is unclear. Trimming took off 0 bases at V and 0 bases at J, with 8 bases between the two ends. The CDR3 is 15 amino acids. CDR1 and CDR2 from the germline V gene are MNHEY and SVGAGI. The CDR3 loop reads CASSYSRRVNTEAFF. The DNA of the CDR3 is TGTGCCAGCAGTTACTCGAGACGGGTGAACACTGAAGCTTTCTTT.

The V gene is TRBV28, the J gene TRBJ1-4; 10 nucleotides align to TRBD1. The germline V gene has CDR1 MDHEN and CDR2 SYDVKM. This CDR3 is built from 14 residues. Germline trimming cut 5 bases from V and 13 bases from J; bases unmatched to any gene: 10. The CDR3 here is CASSPGQGPLRLFF. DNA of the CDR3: TGTGCCAGCAGTCCGGGACAGGGGCCGTTGCGACTGTTTTTT.

The CDR3 loop is CASRNDNAGELFF. The CDR3, as DNA: TGTGCCAGCAGAAATGACAACGCCGGGGAGCTGTTTTTT. The V call is TRBV6-5, the J call TRBJ2-2; D is uncertain. V was trimmed by 6 bases and J by 6 bases, leaving 11 bases between them. The CDR3 length is 13 residues. CDR1 is MNHEY, CDR2 SVGAGI, per germline.

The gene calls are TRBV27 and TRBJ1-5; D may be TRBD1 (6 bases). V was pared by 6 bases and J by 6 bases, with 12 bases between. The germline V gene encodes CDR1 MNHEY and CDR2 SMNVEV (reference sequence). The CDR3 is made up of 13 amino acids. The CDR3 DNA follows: TGTGCCAGCAGCTGGGGGGGCGGTCAGCCCCAGCATTTT. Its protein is CASSWGGGQPQHF.

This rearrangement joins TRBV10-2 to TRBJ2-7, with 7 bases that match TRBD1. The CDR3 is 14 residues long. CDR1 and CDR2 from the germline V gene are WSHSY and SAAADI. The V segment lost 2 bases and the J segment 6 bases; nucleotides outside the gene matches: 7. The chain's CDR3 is CASSEETQGIEQYF. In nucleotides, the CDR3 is TGCGCCAGCAGTGAGGAAACACAGGGGATCGAGCAGTACTTC.

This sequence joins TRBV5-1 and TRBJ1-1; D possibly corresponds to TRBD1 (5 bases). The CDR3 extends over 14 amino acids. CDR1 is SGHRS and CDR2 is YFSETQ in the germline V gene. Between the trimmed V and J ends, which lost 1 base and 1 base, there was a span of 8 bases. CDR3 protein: CASSLSGANTEAFF. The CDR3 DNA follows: TGCGCCAGCAGCTTGTCTGGGGCGAACACTGAAGCTTTCTTT.

CDR3 bases: TGTGCCAGCAGAATGGAGGAAGAGACCCAGTACTTC. It translates to CASRMEEETQYF. V and J are TRBV2 and TRBJ2-5; D possibly corresponds to TRBD2 (5 bases). The CDR3 extends over 12 amino acids. Germline CDR1 is SNHLY and CDR2 is FYNNEI. Trimming stripped 6 bases from V and 3 bases from J, with 8 bases between.

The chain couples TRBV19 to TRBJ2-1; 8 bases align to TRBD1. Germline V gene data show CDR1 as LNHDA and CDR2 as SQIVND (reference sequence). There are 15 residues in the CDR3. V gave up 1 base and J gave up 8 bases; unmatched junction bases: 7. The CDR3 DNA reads TGTGCCAGTAGTATAGGTTGGCAGGGGGCTGATGAGCAGTTCTTC. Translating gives CASSIGWQGADEQFF.

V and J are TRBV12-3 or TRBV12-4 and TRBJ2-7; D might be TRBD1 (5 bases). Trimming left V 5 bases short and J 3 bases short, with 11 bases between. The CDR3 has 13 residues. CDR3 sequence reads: CASSPAGNYEQYF. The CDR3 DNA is TGTGCCAGCAGTCCTGCAGGGAACTACGAGCAGTACTTC.

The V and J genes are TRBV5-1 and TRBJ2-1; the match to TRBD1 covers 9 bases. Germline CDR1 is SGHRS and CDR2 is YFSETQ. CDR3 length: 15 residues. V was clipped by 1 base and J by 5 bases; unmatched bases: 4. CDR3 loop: CASSLWDRDNNEQFF. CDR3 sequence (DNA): TGCGCCAGCAGCTTGTGGGACAGGGATAACAATGAGCAGTTCTTC.

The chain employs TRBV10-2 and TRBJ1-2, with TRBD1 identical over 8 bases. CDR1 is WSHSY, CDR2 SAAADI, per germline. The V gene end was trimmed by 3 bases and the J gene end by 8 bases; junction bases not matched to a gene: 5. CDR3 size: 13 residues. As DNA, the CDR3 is TGCGCCAGCAGTGAAGGACAGGGATTAGGCTACACCTTC. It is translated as CASSEGQGLGYTF.

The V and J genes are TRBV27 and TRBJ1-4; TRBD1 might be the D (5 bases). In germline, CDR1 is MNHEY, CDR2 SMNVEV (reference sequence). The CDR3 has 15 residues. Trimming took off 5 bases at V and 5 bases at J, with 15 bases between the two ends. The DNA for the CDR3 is TGTGCCAGCAGTGCAACGGGGGGGATCAATGAAAAACTGTTTTTT. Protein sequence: CASSATGGINEKLFF.

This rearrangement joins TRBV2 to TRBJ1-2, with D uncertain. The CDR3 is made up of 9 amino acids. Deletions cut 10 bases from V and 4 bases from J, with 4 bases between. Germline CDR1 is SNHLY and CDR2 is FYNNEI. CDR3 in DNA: TGTGCCACCCTCTATGGCTACACCTTC. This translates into CATLYGYTF.